This T cell receptor beta chain is from a study of CD8 T cells in Susac syndrome. Study outcomes and limitations: As acknowledged by the study, its TCR sequencing and HLA analysis included a relatively small number of individuals.

TCR beta sequences were obtained from blood CD8+ and CD4+ T cells. As to this clonotype: Its antigen remains unidentified.

The CDR3 is made up of 14 amino acids. The V end lost 4 bases, the J end lost 8 bases, and 18 bases lay between the germline ends. Germline lookup yields CDR1 SQVTM and CDR2 ANQGSEA. It was with random hexamers that roughly 0.45 to 1 ug RNA was reverse transcribed. TCRdb independently ran MiXCR on the immunoSEQ multiplex PCR reads; one entry per CDR3 protein. This table has roughly 150,000 distinct CDR3 sequences, less than 95% appearing once. The sample comprised CD4+ T cells from PBMCs. The origin of this receptor is a human donor with multiple sclerosis. The chain employs TRBV29-1 and TRBJ2-1; D gene ambiguous. The CDR3 DNA reads TGCAGCGTTGGGTCCTGGCTGGGGTCGGATGAGCAGTTCTTC. As protein: CSVGSWLGSDEQFF.